This T cell receptor beta chain came from a study of shared clonotypes between healthy human individuals. The CDR3 runs 18 residues. J lost 5 bases, V lost 6 bases, and 18 bases had no gene match. Germline V gene data show CDR1 as MDHEN and CDR2 as SYDVKM. Sequencing used immunoSEQ multiplex PCR; TCRdb keeps in-frame clones, though not all of them. The data contain fewer than 2.5 million clones, approximately 93% of them singletons. The gene calls are TRBV28 and TRBJ2-1, with TRBD2 matching 8 bases. The material sequenced was naive CD4+ T cells from PBMCs. The subset was: CD45RA+ positively selected. The clonotype comes from a man between 18 and 35 years old in good health. Some clones in this sample may be carry-over from other donors' samples. CDR3 in DNA: TGTGCCAGCAGCCCTGGACTAGCCTCCCTCGCAACCCACAATGAGCAGTTCTTC. Translated: CASSPGLASLATHNEQFF.